A single sample gave rise to the 3 T cell receptor beta chains below, sequenced in a study of Ad26.COV2.S vaccination and SARS-CoV-2 variants. The treatment here: about 20 received Ad26.COV2.S at low or high dose, single or two shots; roughly five received placebo; per-sample allocation not given. Vaccine and placebo recipients were sampled on day 63 after the first injection. Clones were read by immunoSEQ multiplex PCR, and TCRdb kept only the in-frame ones, dropping some. Counted here are fewer than 500,000 clones, 80% to 90% occurring once; the ten biggest clones make up around 2.5%. Sequencing used peripheral blood, obtained in a trial of Ad26.COV2.S vaccine versus placebo. Receptors were obtained from a person aged 18-60 years who received the Ad26.COV2.S COVID-19 vaccine or a placebo.

The chain recombines TRBV5-6 with TRBJ1-6; weak D call: TRBD1 (6 bases). Germline assignment: CDR1 SGHDT and CDR2 YYEEEE. V gave up 4 bases and J gave up 4 bases, with 15 bases separating them. The CDR3 spans 16 residues. CDR3 DNA sequence: TGTGCCAGCAGCCCTGGGGGGCGCGAGTATAATTCACCCCTCCACTTT. It translates to CASSPGGREYNSPLHF. The complete variable domain, with remaining parts taken from reference TRBV5-6 and TRBJ1-6, reads DAGVTQSPTHLIKTRGQQVTLRCSPKSGHDTVSWYQQALGQGPQFIFQYYEEEERQRGNFPDRFSGHQFPNYSSELNVNALLLGDSALYLCASSPGGREYNSPLHFGNGTRLTVT.

The genes are TRBV11-3 and TRBJ2-1, with D possibly TRBD2 on 6 matching bases. Germline-derived CDR1 and CDR2 are SGHNT and YENEEA. Trimming cost V 0 bases and J 4 bases, with 13 bases left between them. The CDR3 length is 16 residues. The CDR3 loop is CASSLEGGALYNEQFF. As DNA, the CDR3 is TGTGCCAGCAGCTTAGAAGGAGGGGCTCTTTACAATGAGCAGTTCTTC.

The V and J genes are TRBV28 and TRBJ2-5; tentatively, D is TRBD1 or TRBD2 (5 bases each). Germline CDR1 reads MDHEN; CDR2 reads SYDVKM. V lost 3 bases to trimming and J lost 0 bases, with 8 bases between them. This CDR3 comprises 14 residues. The CDR3 reads CASSFGTHQETQYF. The DNA of the CDR3 is TGTGCCAGCAGTTTTGGGACCCACCAAGAGACCCAGTACTTC.